This TCR beta chain was identified in a study of blood T cell repertoires in COVID-19. Study at large: Collection of acute and convalescent COVID-19 samples took place in the United States, Italy and Spain. PBMCs, B-cell-depleted T cells, or T cells provided the cDNA or gDNA that made up the material.

Authors' analysis steps: Reference gene primers were amplified, and this amplification served to estimate nucleated cell counts. Assay: immunoSEQ multiplex PCR; the TCRdb copy retains only in-frame clones and omits some. V and J calls plus clone size are reproduced from that table; the DNA served to infer D and trimming. The sample lists fewer than 250,000 clones, around 86% occurring once. With V trimmed by 4 bases and J by 11 bases, 6 bases remained unmatched. CDR3 length equals 13 residues. Germline CDR1 reads LGHNA; CDR2 reads YSLEER. Specimen: PBMCs or T cells enriched from blood (not recorded which). The chain has TRBV4-3 and TRBJ2-1, with TRBD2 matching over 9 bases. This clonotype originated in a woman aged 45-65 years with acute COVID-19. This CDR3 is CASSRTTSGKQFF. The CDR3 DNA sequence: TGCGCCAGCAGCCGGACGACTAGCGGAAAGCAGTTCTTC.